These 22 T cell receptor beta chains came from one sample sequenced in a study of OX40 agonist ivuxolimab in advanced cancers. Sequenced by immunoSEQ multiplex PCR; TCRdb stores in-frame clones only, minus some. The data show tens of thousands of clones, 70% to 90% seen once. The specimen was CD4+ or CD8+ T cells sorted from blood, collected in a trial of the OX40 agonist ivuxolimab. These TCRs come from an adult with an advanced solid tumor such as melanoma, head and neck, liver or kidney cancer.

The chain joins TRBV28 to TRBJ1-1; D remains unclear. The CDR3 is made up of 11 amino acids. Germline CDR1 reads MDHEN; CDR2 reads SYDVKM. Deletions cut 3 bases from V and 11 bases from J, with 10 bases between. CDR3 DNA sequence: TGTGCCAGCAGTTTGCGGTTTTTGGCTTTCTTT. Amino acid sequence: CASSLRFLAFF.

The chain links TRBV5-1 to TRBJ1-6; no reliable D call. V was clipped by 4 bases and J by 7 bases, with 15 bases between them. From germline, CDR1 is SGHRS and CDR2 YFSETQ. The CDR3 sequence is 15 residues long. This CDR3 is CASSLTRALNSPLHF. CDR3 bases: TGCGCCAGCAGCCTCACTAGGGCTCTGAATTCACCCCTCCACTTT. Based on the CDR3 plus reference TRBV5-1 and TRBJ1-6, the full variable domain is KAGVTQTPRYLIKTRGQQVTLSCSPISGHRSVSWYQQTPGQGLQFLFEYFSETQRNKGNFPGRFSGRQFSNSRSEMNVSTLELGDSALYLCASSLTRALNSPLHFGNGTRLTVT.

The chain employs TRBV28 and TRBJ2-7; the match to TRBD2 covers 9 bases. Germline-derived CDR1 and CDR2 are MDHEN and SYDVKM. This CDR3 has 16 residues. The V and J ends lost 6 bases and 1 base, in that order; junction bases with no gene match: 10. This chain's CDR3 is CASRSSGRPRSYEQYF. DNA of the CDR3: TGTGCCAGCAGATCAAGCGGGAGGCCGCGTTCCTACGAGCAGTACTTC.

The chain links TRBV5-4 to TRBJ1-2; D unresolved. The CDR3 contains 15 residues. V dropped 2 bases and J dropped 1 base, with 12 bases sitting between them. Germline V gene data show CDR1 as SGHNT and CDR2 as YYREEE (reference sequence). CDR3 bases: TGTGCCAGCAGCTTAGGGTCACCCGTTAACTATGGCTACACCTTC. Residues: CASSLGSPVNYGYTF.

Here the CDR3 reads CASSEGTGSYNEQFF. As DNA, the CDR3 is TGTGCCAGCAGTGAAGGAACAGGGAGCTACAATGAGCAGTTCTTC. This chain links TRBV6-4 with TRBJ2-1; perhaps TRBD1 as D (6 bases). The CDR3 is made up of 15 amino acids. In germline, CDR1 is MRHNA, CDR2 SNTAGT. V dropped 3 bases and J dropped 3 bases, with 12 bases sitting between them.

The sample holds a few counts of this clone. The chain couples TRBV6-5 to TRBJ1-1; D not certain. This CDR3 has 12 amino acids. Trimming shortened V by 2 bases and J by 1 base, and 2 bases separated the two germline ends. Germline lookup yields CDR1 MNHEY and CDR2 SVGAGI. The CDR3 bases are TGTGCCAGCAGTTACCAGAACACTGAAGCTTTCTTT. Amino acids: CASSYQNTEAFF.

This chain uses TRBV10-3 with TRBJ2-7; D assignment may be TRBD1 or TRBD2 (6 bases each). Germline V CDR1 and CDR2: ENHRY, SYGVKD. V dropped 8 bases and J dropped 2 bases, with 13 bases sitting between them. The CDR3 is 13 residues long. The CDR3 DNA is TGTGCCATCGGGCGGGACACTGCCTACGAGCAGTACTTC. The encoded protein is CAIGRDTAYEQYF.

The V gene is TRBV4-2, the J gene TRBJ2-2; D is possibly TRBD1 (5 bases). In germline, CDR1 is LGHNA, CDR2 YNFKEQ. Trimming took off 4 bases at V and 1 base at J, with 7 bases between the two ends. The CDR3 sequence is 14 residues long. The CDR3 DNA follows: TGTGCCAGCAGCCGCGACAGGAACACCGGGGAGCTGTTTTTT. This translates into CASSRDRNTGELFF.

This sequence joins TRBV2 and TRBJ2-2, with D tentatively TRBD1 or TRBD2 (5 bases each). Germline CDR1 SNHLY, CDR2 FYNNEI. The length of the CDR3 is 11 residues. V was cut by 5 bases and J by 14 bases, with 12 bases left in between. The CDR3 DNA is TGTGCCAGCAGTCCGGGGCCGGTACTGTTTTTT. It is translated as CASSPGPVLFF.

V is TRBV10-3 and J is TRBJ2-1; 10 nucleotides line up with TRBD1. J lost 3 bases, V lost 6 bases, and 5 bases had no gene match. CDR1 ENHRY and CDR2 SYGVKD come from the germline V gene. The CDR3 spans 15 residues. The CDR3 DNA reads TGTGCCATCAGAGCCGGGACAGGGGTCTACAATGAGCAGTTCTTC. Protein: CAIRAGTGVYNEQFF.

DNA for the CDR3: TGTGCCAGCAGCTTAATGCGGGGGGGGACAGATACGCAGTATTTT. Its translation: CASSLMRGGTDTQYF. V usage is TRBV7-2 and J usage is TRBJ2-3, with 9 bases identical to TRBD2. Per the germline V gene, CDR1 is SGHTA and CDR2 is FQGNSA. The CDR3 consists of 15 residues. V gave up 2 bases and J gave up 3 bases; unmatched junction bases: 3.

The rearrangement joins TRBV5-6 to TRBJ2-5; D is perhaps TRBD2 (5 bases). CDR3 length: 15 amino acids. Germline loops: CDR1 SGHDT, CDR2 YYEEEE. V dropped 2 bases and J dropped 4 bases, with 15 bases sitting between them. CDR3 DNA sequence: TGTGCCAGCAGCTTCTCTTCTAGCATTGGAGAGACCCAGTACTTC. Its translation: CASSFSSSIGETQYF.

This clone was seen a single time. CDR3 sequence reads: CASRRNSVTYEQYF. For the CDR3, the DNA is TGTGCCAGCAGGAGAAATAGCGTAACCTACGAGCAGTACTTC. The V gene is TRBV6-6, the J gene TRBJ2-7; maybe TRBD2 (5 bases). CDR1 is MNHNY and CDR2 is SVGAGI in the germline V gene (reference sequence). This CDR3 has 14 amino acids. Trimming cost V 6 bases and J 2 bases, with 14 bases left between them.

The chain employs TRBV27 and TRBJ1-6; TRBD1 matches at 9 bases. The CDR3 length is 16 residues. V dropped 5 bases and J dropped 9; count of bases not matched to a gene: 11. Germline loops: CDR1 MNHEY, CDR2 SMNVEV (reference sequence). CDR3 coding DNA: TGTGCCAGCAGTCCCCCACCGGGACAGGGTTTTTCACCCCTCCACTTT. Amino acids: CASSPPPGQGFSPLHF.

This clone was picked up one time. The CDR3 protein is CASSLSLGLNQPQHF. CDR3 bases: TGTGCCAGCAGTTTATCACTTGGGTTAAATCAGCCCCAGCATTTT. The chain joins TRBV28 to TRBJ1-5; no definite D call. Germline CDR1 MDHEN, CDR2 SYDVKM. V lost 1 base, J lost 4 bases, and 11 bases lay in between. The CDR3 has 15 amino acids.

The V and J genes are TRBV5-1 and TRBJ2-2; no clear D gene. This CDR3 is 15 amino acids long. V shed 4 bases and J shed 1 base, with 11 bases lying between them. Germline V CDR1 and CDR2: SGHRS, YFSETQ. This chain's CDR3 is CASSLVEQNTGELFF. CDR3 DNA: TGCGCCAGCAGCCTCGTAGAACAGAACACCGGGGAGCTGTTTTTT.

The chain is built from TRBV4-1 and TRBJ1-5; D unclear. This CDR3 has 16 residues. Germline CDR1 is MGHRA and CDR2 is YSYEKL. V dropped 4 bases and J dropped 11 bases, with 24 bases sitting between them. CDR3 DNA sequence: TGCGCCAGCAGCCGAGTAGCCGGGGTGGGTCAAATGGCCCAGCATTTT. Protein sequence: CASSRVAGVGQMAQHF.

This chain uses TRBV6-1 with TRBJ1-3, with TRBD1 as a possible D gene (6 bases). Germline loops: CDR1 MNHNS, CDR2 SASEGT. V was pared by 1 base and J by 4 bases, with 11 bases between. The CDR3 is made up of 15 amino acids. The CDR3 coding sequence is TGTGCCAGCAGTGAAGTCATCGGACAGGGAAACACCATATATTTT. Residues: CASSEVIGQGNTIYF.

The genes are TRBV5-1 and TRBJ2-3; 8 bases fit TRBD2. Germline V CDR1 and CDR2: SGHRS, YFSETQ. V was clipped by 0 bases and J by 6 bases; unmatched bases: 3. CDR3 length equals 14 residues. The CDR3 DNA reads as TGCGCCAGCAGCTTGGGAGCGGGAGACGATACGCAGTATTTT. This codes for CASSLGAGDDTQYF.

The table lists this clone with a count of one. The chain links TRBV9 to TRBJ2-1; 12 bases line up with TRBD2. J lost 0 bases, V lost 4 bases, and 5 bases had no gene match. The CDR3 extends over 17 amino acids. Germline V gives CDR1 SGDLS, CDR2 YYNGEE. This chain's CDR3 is CASSPTSGGFSYNEQFF. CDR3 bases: TGTGCCAGCAGCCCAACTAGCGGGGGGTTCTCCTACAATGAGCAGTTCTTC. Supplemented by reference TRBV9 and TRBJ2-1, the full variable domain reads DSGVTQTPKHLITATGQRVTLRCSPRSGDLSVYWYQQSLDQGLQFLIQYYNGEERAKGNILERFSAQQFPDLHSELNLSSLELGDSALYFCASSPTSGGFSYNEQFFGPGTRLTVL.

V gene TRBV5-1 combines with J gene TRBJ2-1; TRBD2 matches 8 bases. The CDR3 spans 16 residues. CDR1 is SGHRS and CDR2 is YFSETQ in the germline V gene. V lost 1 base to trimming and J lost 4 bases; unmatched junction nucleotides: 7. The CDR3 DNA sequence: TGCGCCAGCAGCTTGAGTTGGCGGGGGGTATACAATGAGCAGTTCTTC. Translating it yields CASSLSWRGVYNEQFF.

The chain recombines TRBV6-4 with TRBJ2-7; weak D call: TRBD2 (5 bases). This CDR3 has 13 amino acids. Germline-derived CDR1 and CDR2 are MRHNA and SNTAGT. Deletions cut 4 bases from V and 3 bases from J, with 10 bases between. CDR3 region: CASSGGADYEQYF. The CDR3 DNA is TGTGCCAGCAGTGGGGGAGCGGACTACGAGCAGTACTTC.